The clone carrying this TCR beta chain appeared once. Method: immunoSEQ multiplex PCR; TCRdb's copy keeps in-frame clones and lacks some. The sample carries 190,000 or so clones, 60% to 75% recorded once. Trimming left V 4 bases short and J 5 bases short, with 8 bases between. This CDR3 is built from 12 residues. The V gene's germline CDR1 is MNHEY and CDR2 SVGAGI. This sample is drawn from a study of shared clonotypes between healthy human individuals. Study overall: A few men and a couple of women, aged 18 to 49, were donors.

The rearrangement uses TRBV6-5 and TRBJ1-1; D call uncertain. This receptor was taken from a man under 40 in good health. The sample taken for sequencing was memory CD4+ T cells sorted from blood. This sample's subset: CD45RA-negative fraction. The CDR3 nucleotides read TGTGCCAGCAGTTTTACGGATACTGAAGCTTTCTTT. Translation: CASSFTDTEAFF.